This T cell receptor beta chain came from a study of T cell changes during pregnancy in multiple sclerosis. Germline V gives CDR1 LNHDA, CDR2 SQIVND (reference sequence). With V trimmed by 9 bases and J by 2 bases, 13 bases remained unmatched. The CDR3 is made up of 16 amino acids. Assay: immunoSEQ multiplex PCR; the TCRdb copy retains only in-frame clones and omits some. The sample includes about 69,000 clones, almost 95% of them seen just once. The source material was peripheral blood, sampled in the third trimester of pregnancy. This TCR was recovered from a female donor in good health, enrolled as a control in a pregnancy study. The chain combines TRBV19 with TRBJ2-7; 10 nucleotides align to TRBD2. CDR3: CASSTRTSGIPYEQYF. CDR3 bases: TGTGCCAGCTCGACAAGGACTAGCGGCATCCCCTACGAGCAGTACTTC.